These 10 T cell receptor beta chains were all obtained from the same sample, sequenced in a study of blood T cell repertoires in COVID-19. The data were produced by immunoSEQ multiplex PCR, yet TCRdb's version contains in-frame clones alone and is incomplete. The sample shows roughly 290,000 clones, around 90% of them seen only once. Sequenced material: PBMCs or T cells enriched from blood (not recorded which). These receptors all come from a middle-aged woman who had recovered from COVID-19.

The J gene is TRBJ2-1, the V gene TRBV19; D ambiguous. Germline lookup yields CDR1 LNHDA and CDR2 SQIVND (reference sequence). This CDR3 is built from 15 residues. V was cut by 1 base and J by 6 bases, with 13 bases left in between. CDR3: CASSIGDPTGNEQFF. The CDR3 bases are TGTGCCAGTAGTATAGGAGACCCAACGGGCAATGAGCAGTTCTTC.

The chain is built from TRBV19 and TRBJ1-1; D ambiguous. Per germline, CDR1 LNHDA and CDR2 SQIVND (reference sequence). Trimming removed 9 bases from V and 0 bases from J, with 17 bases in between. CDR3 length equals 15 residues. The CDR3 nucleotides are TGTGCCAGCAAATTTGCCCTGGGCCTGAACACTGAAGCTTTCTTT. Its translation: CASKFALGLNTEAFF.

This clone was seen only once. The chain recombines TRBV24-1 with TRBJ2-7, with TRBD1 matching 9 bases. Germline V gene data show CDR1 as KGHDR and CDR2 as SFDVKD. CDR3 length equals 15 residues. V shed 3 bases and J 1 base; nucleotides not matched to a gene: 3. Here the CDR3 reads CATSDGGTGSYEQYF. Written as DNA, the CDR3 is TGTGCCACCAGTGATGGAGGGACAGGGTCCTACGAGCAGTACTTC.

The gene calls are TRBV7-8 and TRBJ1-2, with D perhaps TRBD1 (5 bases). CDR1 and CDR2 from the germline V gene are SGHVS and FQNEAQ. This CDR3 spans 15 amino acids. The ends were cut back, 0 bases at V and 5 bases at J, with 13 bases in the middle. The CDR3 region has the DNA TGTGCCAGCAGCTTAGCACCGACAGCCTTTTATGGCTACACCTTC. This translates into CASSLAPTAFYGYTF.

This clone was observed once. This sequence joins TRBV19 and TRBJ2-1, with 11 bases aligning to TRBD2. Germline V gene lookup returns CDR1 LNHDA and CDR2 SQIVND (reference sequence). Germline trimming cut 0 bases from V and 2 bases from J; bases unmatched to any gene: 3. The CDR3 is 17 amino acids. DNA of the CDR3: TGTGCCAGTAGTATAGAACTAGCGGGAGTTGCCTACAATGAGCAGTTCTTC. Its protein product is CASSIELAGVAYNEQFF.

This clone was counted a single time. The V gene is TRBV27, the J gene TRBJ2-5, with D maybe TRBD1 (6 bases). The CDR3 runs 13 residues. The V gene lost 5 bases and the J gene lost 4 bases, with 11 bases spanning the gap. In germline, CDR1 is MNHEY, CDR2 SMNVEV (reference sequence). In nucleotides, the CDR3 is TGTGCCAGCAGTCTAACAGGGCCAGAGACCCAGTACTTC. The encoded protein is CASSLTGPETQYF.

The sample holds a few counts of this clone. The CDR3 reads CASSQQGLTNYGYTF. The CDR3 nucleotides are TGTGCCAGTAGTCAACAAGGACTGACAAACTATGGCTACACCTTC. The rearrangement joins TRBV19 to TRBJ1-2; no clear D. Germline lookup yields CDR1 LNHDA and CDR2 SQIVND (reference sequence). V was trimmed by 5 bases and J by 2 bases, leaving 15 bases between them. The CDR3 consists of 15 residues.

This sequence joins TRBV4-3 and TRBJ1-5; no reliable D call. Trimming cost V 4 bases and J 4 bases, with 14 bases left between them. The length of the CDR3 is 15 residues. In germline, CDR1 is LGHNA, CDR2 YSLEER. Here the CDR3 reads CASSLTVYENQPQHF. Written as DNA, the CDR3 is TGCGCCAGCAGCCTAACTGTGTACGAAAATCAGCCCCAGCATTTT.

The chain's CDR3 is CATSRDRLVAGYTGELFF. The CDR3, as DNA: TGTGCCACCAGCAGAGATCGGCTTGTAGCGGGATACACCGGGGAGCTGTTTTTT. The chain employs TRBV15 and TRBJ2-2; 8 bases match TRBD2. The CDR3 totals 18 residues. Unmatched junction bases numbered 9, after V lost 0 bases and J lost 3 bases. The V gene's germline CDR1 is LNHNV and CDR2 YYDKDF (reference sequence).

CDR3 sequence: CASSLWDSANTGELFF. The CDR3 DNA is TGCGCCAGCAGCTTGTGGGACAGCGCGAACACCGGGGAGCTGTTTTTT. The chain couples TRBV5-1 to TRBJ2-2; 7 nucleotides line up with TRBD1. Unmatched junction bases numbered 3, after V lost 1 base and J lost 0 bases. This CDR3 contains 16 residues. Germline V lookup: CDR1 SGHRS, CDR2 YFSETQ.